These 29 T cell receptor beta chains were sequenced from one sample in a study of cytomegalovirus exposure and HLA in healthy donors (TCRdb year 2017). Libraries were constructed by the immunoSEQ multiplex PCR assay. A mixture of 60 forward primers for TCR Vbeta segments and 13 reverse primers for TCR Jbeta segments was used in the multiplex PCR. Sourced from immuneACCESS, this table was stored by TCRdb with only in-frame sequences that have V and J called. A share of the clones is absent; for the studies checked, an unresolved V gene accounts for under half, and the remainder has no known explanation. This sample gives 95,000 to 150,000 clones in total; about 80% of them show up just once. The top ten clones comprise 8.9% of the sample. Sequencing input: PBMCs. These receptors originate from a man aged 30 to 45 in good health and CMV-seropositive.

For the CDR3, the DNA is TGTGCCAGCAGCCCCCATCTAGAGCCCATGAACACTGAAGCTTTCTTT. Protein product: CASSPHLEPMNTEAFF. This chain links TRBV5-4 with TRBJ1-1; D is unclear. This CDR3 is built from 16 residues. V dropped 4 bases and J dropped 0 bases, with 16 bases sitting between them. CDR1 and CDR2 (germline): SGHNT, YYREEE (reference sequence).

V usage is TRBV4-1 and J usage is TRBJ2-2; D ambiguous. CDR3 size: 16 residues. CDR1 MGHRA and CDR2 YSYEKL come from the germline V gene. Trimming pared 0 bases from V and 6 bases from J, leaving 14 bases between. CDR3 in amino acids: CASSQEGRLRSGELFF. CDR3 nucleotides: TGCGCCAGCAGCCAAGAAGGTAGACTCCGTTCCGGGGAGCTGTTTTTT.

V and J are TRBV6-6 and TRBJ1-5; a weak D match, TRBD1 (5 bases). This CDR3 region has 16 residues. Per the germline V gene, CDR1 is MNHNY and CDR2 is SVGAGI (reference sequence). V lost 2 bases and J 0 bases, leaving 11 bases between the germline ends. The CDR3 coding sequence is TGTGCCAGCAGTTACGGTGGGGCAGCTAGCAATCAGCCCCAGCATTTT. Protein product: CASSYGGAASNQPQHF.

The genes are TRBV19 and TRBJ2-2, with D possibly being TRBD1 (5 bases). Germline V CDR1 and CDR2: LNHDA, SQIVND (reference sequence). The CDR3 has 14 residues. The V end was cut by 4 bases, the J end by 4 bases, with 10 bases between. CDR3 sequence: CASSTGFFTGELFF. The CDR3 nucleotides read TGTGCCAGTAGTACAGGGTTTTTCACCGGGGAGCTGTTTTTT.

The rearrangement joins TRBV28 to TRBJ2-7, with 11 bases lining up with TRBD2. V trimming: 7 bases; J trimming: 5 bases; junction bases outside the gene matches: 10. Germline V gene data show CDR1 as MDHEN and CDR2 as SYDVKM. This CDR3 contains 15 residues. CDR3 nucleotides: TGTGCCAGCACGTCCCTACTAGCGGGGGAGGACGAGCAGTACTTC. Its translation is CASTSLLAGEDEQYF.

There are a few counts of this clone. V and J are TRBV7-3 and TRBJ1-2; 7 positions agree with TRBD1. The ends lost 2 bases at V and 7 bases at J; junction bases unmatched: 13. This CDR3 comprises 16 residues. From germline, CDR1 is SGHTA and CDR2 FQGTGA. The CDR3, as DNA: TGTGCCAGCAGCTTAGCGAGGCGACAGGGAGGTGGTGGCTACACCTTC. Its protein product is CASSLARRQGGGGYTF.

The chain recombines TRBV10-3 with TRBJ2-1, with TRBD1 matching over 9 bases. This CDR3 is 15 amino acids long. In germline, CDR1 is ENHRY, CDR2 SYGVKD. V lost 3 bases, J lost 7 bases, and 7 bases stayed unmatched. As DNA, the CDR3 is TGTGCCATCAGTGATTTTGGGACAGGGAATAATGAGCAGTTCTTC. This codes for CAISDFGTGNNEQFF.

The chain combines TRBV29-1 with TRBJ1-3, with a possible D match to TRBD1 (5 bases). From germline, CDR1 is SQVTM and CDR2 ANQGSEA. Trimming took 1 base from V and 5 from J, leaving 12 bases between them. The CDR3 spans 14 residues. The CDR3 DNA is TGCAGCGTTGAAGGAGGACAAGGCCGAAACACCATATATTTT. Its protein product is CSVEGGQGRNTIYF.

The chain has TRBV7-7 and TRBJ1-1, with a tentative D call TRBD1 (6 bases). The CDR3 has 14 residues. The germline V and J ends were trimmed by 3 bases and 10 bases, with 18 bases remaining between them. Germline V gene sequence: CDR1 SSHAT, CDR2 FNYEAQ (reference sequence). The CDR3 DNA follows: TGTGCCAGCAGCTTCGAGGCAGGCCAAGGGGGAGCTTTCTTT. Translation: CASSFEAGQGGAFF.

V gene TRBV19 combines with J gene TRBJ1-2; TRBD1 agrees at 11 bases. V was clipped by 3 bases and J by 8 bases; unmatched bases: 8. The V gene's germline CDR1 is LNHDA and CDR2 SQIVND (reference sequence). This CDR3 is built from 15 residues. The CDR3 sequence is CASSIDGQGAWGYTF. DNA of the CDR3: TGTGCCAGTAGTATCGATGGACAGGGGGCGTGGGGCTACACCTTC.

There are a few counts of this clone. The chain is built from TRBV28 and TRBJ1-5; D not certain. Trimming removed 0 bases from V and 1 base from J, with 7 bases in between. This CDR3 region has 15 residues. Germline values: CDR1 MDHEN, CDR2 SYDVKM. The CDR3 DNA is TGTGCCAGCAGTTTATGGGGAGAAAGCAATCAGCCCCAGCATTTT. Translating it yields CASSLWGESNQPQHF.

The chain combines TRBV18 with TRBJ1-4, with 7 bases fitting TRBD1. The CDR3 runs 14 residues. V dropped 8 bases and J dropped 0; count of bases not matched to a gene: 3. In germline, CDR1 is KGHSH, CDR2 LQKENI. CDR3 bases: TGTGCCAGCGGCGGGACAGCAACTAATGAAAAACTGTTTTTT. Translation: CASGGTATNEKLFF.

This chain connects TRBV25-1 to TRBJ2-1, with TRBD2 matching 9 bases. This CDR3 has 15 amino acids. Trimming removed 6 bases from V and 5 bases from J; junction bases left unmatched: 8. Germline values: CDR1 MGHDK, CDR2 SYGVNS. This CDR3 is CASRRWAGGNNEQFF. Written as DNA, the CDR3 is TGTGCCAGCAGGCGATGGGCGGGGGGGAACAATGAGCAGTTCTTC.

V and J are TRBV5-1 and TRBJ2-1; 10 positions match TRBD2. Germline loops: CDR1 SGHRS, CDR2 YFSETQ. The V and J ends lost 4 bases and 4 bases, in that order; junction bases with no gene match: 5. This CDR3 has 15 amino acids. CDR3 region: CASSLGAGGYNEQFF. The CDR3, as DNA: TGCGCCAGCAGCCTGGGAGCGGGGGGGTACAATGAGCAGTTCTTC.

This chain uses TRBV30 with TRBJ2-3; 8 bases align to TRBD1. The ends lost 2 bases at V and 10 bases at J; junction bases unmatched: 11. Germline V CDR1 and CDR2: GTSNPN, SVGIG (reference sequence). CDR3 length: 14 residues. Here the CDR3 reads CAWSTGTGGVSQYF. The CDR3 nucleotides read TGTGCCTGGAGTACCGGGACAGGAGGAGTGTCGCAGTATTTT.

The sample holds a few counts of this clone. V gene TRBV9 combines with J gene TRBJ1-3; 7 nucleotides agree with TRBD1. CDR1 SGDLS and CDR2 YYNGEE come from the germline V gene. The CDR3 sequence is 16 residues long. The V gene end was trimmed by 0 bases and the J gene end by 0 bases; junction bases not matched to a gene: 3. The CDR3 DNA reads TGTGCCAGCAGCGTAGAAGGGGGCCCCTCTGGAAACACCATATATTTT. Its translation is CASSVEGGPSGNTIYF.

Details on this clone: Other DNA sequences in this sample translate to the same CDR3. This chain uses TRBV30 with TRBJ1-1; possibly TRBD1 for D (5 bases). The CDR3 extends over 13 amino acids. Trimming cost V 2 bases and J 0 bases, with 7 bases left between them. Germline CDR1 and CDR2: GTSNPN and SVGIG (reference sequence). CDR3 coding DNA: TGTGCCTGGAGTCCGACAGTGAACACTGAAGCTTTCTTT. Protein sequence: CAWSPTVNTEAFF.

This chain connects TRBV6-1 to TRBJ2-3; the D gene is possibly TRBD2 (6 bases). Germline CDR1 is MNHNS and CDR2 is SASEGT. The CDR3 loop spans 13 amino acids. The germline V and J ends were trimmed by 5 bases and 7 bases, with 13 bases remaining between them. The CDR3, as DNA: TGTGCCAGCAGTACCTCGGGAGATAATACGCAGTATTTT. Protein: CASSTSGDNTQYF.

The genes are TRBV18 and TRBJ1-2, with D possibly matching TRBD1 (6 bases). The V gene lost 0 bases and the J gene lost 7 bases, with 9 bases spanning the gap. The CDR3 has 13 amino acids. Germline V lookup: CDR1 KGHSH, CDR2 LQKENI. CDR3 sequence reads: CASSPPEGGGYTF. CDR3 nucleotides: TGTGCCAGCTCACCACCGGAAGGGGGTGGCTACACCTTC. Complete variable domain (other parts from reference TRBV18 and TRBJ1-2): NAGVMQNPRHLVRRRGQEARLRCSPMKGHSHVYWYRQLPEEGLKFMVYLQKENIIDESGMPKERFSAEFPKEGPSILRIQQVVRGDSAAYFCASSPPEGGGYTFGSGTRLTVV.

V is TRBV27 and J is TRBJ1-2; D gene unclear. Trimming left V 3 bases short and J 4 bases short, with 9 bases between. The CDR3 extends over 13 amino acids. Germline V gene sequence: CDR1 MNHEY, CDR2 SMNVEV (reference sequence). The CDR3 here is CASSFRVGYGYTF. In DNA form, the CDR3 reads TGTGCCAGCAGTTTTCGGGTGGGCTATGGCTACACCTTC.

This chain connects TRBV2 to TRBJ1-5; D ambiguous. This CDR3 comprises 15 residues. The V end was cut by 6 bases, the J end by 0 bases, with 12 bases between. Germline values: CDR1 SNHLY, CDR2 FYNNEI. CDR3 in DNA: TGTGCCAGCAGCGCGATGGGCATTAGCAATCAGCCCCAGCATTTT. It encodes CASSAMGISNQPQHF.

This clone came up a few times. The gene calls are TRBV5-1 and TRBJ2-1; 7 bases map to TRBD2. After removal of 4 bases from V and 8 bases from J, the junction contained 12 bases not matched to a gene. Germline loops: CDR1 SGHRS, CDR2 YFSETQ. CDR3 size: 15 residues. The CDR3 sequence is CASSERGNRPDEQFF. CDR3 DNA: TGCGCCAGCAGCGAGCGGGGTAATCGGCCCGATGAGCAGTTCTTC.

The genes are TRBV21-1 and TRBJ2-7; the listed D gene, TRBD2, was not tested against the DNA. TRBV21-1 is an annotated pseudogene. This CDR3 has 14 amino acids. CDR3 nucleotides: TGTGCCAGCAGCAAAGGAGCGGGGGGGTACGAGCAGTACTTC. Amino acids: CASSKGAGGYEQYF.

There are a few counts of this clone. The rearrangement uses TRBV6-1 and TRBJ2-1, with D unresolved. V dropped 3 bases and J dropped 2 bases, with 8 bases sitting between them. Germline CDR1 is MNHNS and CDR2 is SASEGT. This CDR3 spans 14 amino acids. The CDR3 coding sequence is TGTGCCAGCAGTGACTACGAAACCTACAATGAGCAGTTCTTC. Translated, it gives CASSDYETYNEQFF.

This sequence joins TRBV7-9 and TRBJ2-3, with D perhaps TRBD2 (7 bases). Germline V lookup: CDR1 SEHNR, CDR2 FQNEAQ (reference sequence). The V end was cut by 0 bases, the J end by 3 bases, with 16 bases between. The CDR3 consists of 17 residues. The CDR3 DNA sequence: TGTGCCAGCAGCTTAGCGGCGCGGGGGCCGAGGACAGATACGCAGTATTTT. This codes for CASSLAARGPRTDTQYF.

This clone came up a few times. This chain links TRBV6-5 with TRBJ1-1; D unresolved. This CDR3 comprises 15 residues. Germline CDR1 is MNHEY and CDR2 is SVGAGI. Trimming pared 0 bases from V and 1 base from J, leaving 9 bases between. The CDR3 DNA sequence: TGTGCCAGCAGTTACTCGACAATGACGAACACTGAAGCTTTCTTT. Residues: CASSYSTMTNTEAFF.

For this clone: A read error may account for a junction end that differs from germline. The chain has TRBV15 and TRBJ1-1; 8 bases match TRBD1. The germline CDR1 and CDR2 sequences are LNHNV and YYDKDF (reference sequence). The CDR3 sequence is 14 residues long. DNA for the CDR3: TGTGCCACCAGCCGTGGACAGGGTAACAATGAAGCTTTCTTT. It yields the protein CATSRGQGNNEAFF.

The genes are TRBV2 and TRBJ2-5; weak D call: TRBD1 (6 bases). V was trimmed by 3 bases and J by 2 bases, leaving 10 bases between them. The germline V gene encodes CDR1 SNHLY and CDR2 FYNNEI. The CDR3 is 14 amino acids. The CDR3 nucleotides are TGTGCCAGCAGTGACACAGGGAGACAAGAGACCCAGTACTTC. Translating it yields CASSDTGRQETQYF.

The rearrangement joins TRBV19 to TRBJ2-5; 10 positions match TRBD2. Germline lookup yields CDR1 LNHDA and CDR2 SQIVND (reference sequence). This CDR3 comprises 16 residues. The V gene end was trimmed by 6 bases and the J gene end by 5 bases; junction bases not matched to a gene: 12. The CDR3 protein is CASRSGGAFLEETQYF. CDR3 bases: TGTGCCAGTAGGAGCGGGGGGGCCTTCTTGGAGGAGACCCAGTACTTC.